A single sample is the source of the 25 T cell receptor beta chains below, sequenced in a study of cytomegalovirus exposure and HLA in healthy donors. This PCR relied on a set of 60 Vbeta primers and 13 Jbeta primers. Sequencing was performed with immunoSEQ multiplex PCR; in TCRdb, only in-frame clones are kept and a portion is missing. The sample has about 100,000 clones; roughly 74% are singletons. The sequenced material came from PBMCs. These receptors all stem from a woman in her forties in good health and CMV-seronegative.

This chain links TRBV21-1 with TRBJ1-5. TRBV21-1 represents a pseudogene. The CDR3 runs to 16 residues. The CDR3 sequence is CASSKVGGPITQPQHF. The CDR3 nucleotides read TGTGCCAGCAGCAAAGTAGGAGGGCCAATTACTCAGCCCCAGCATTTT.

In its sample, this clone was seen a few times. This sequence joins TRBV9 and TRBJ2-7; D unresolved. Germline-derived CDR1 and CDR2 are SGDLS and YYNGEE. Trimming removed 0 bases at V and 2 bases at J, with 9 bases between. The CDR3 is 14 amino acids. The CDR3 nucleotides are TGTGCCAGCAGCGTAGATGAGCACCCCTACGAGCAGTACTTC. Its translation is CASSVDEHPYEQYF. Drawing the rest from reference TRBV9 and TRBJ2-7, the complete variable domain is DSGVTQTPKHLITATGQRVTLRCSPRSGDLSVYWYQQSLDQGLQFLIQYYNGEERAKGNILERFSAQQFPDLHSELNLSSLELGDSALYFCASSVDEHPYEQYFGPGTRLTVT.

This chain joins TRBV30 and TRBJ1-4; TRBD1 is a possible D gene (5 bases). Trimming cost V 3 bases and J 8 bases, with 16 bases left between them. Looked up from germline, CDR1 is GTSNPN and CDR2 is SVGIG (reference sequence). The length of the CDR3 is 14 residues. CDR3 sequence: CAWSTGTPAEKLFF. The DNA for the CDR3 is TGTGCCTGGAGCACCGGGACTCCGGCGGAAAAACTGTTTTTT.

The J gene is TRBJ1-1, the V gene TRBV25-1; TRBD1 is a possible D gene (6 bases). The CDR3 covers 15 residues. The V end was cut by 5 bases, the J end by 0 bases, with 13 bases between. Germline lookup yields CDR1 MGHDK and CDR2 SYGVNS. In DNA form, the CDR3 reads TGTGCCAGCAGTCAATCTGGGACAATGAACACTGAAGCTTTCTTT. This gives the protein CASSQSGTMNTEAFF.

V is TRBV7-9 and J is TRBJ1-3, with D possibly TRBD1 on 6 matching bases. Germline values: CDR1 SEHNR, CDR2 FQNEAQ (reference sequence). The V gene lost 5 bases and the J gene lost 0 bases, with 17 bases spanning the gap. The CDR3 covers 17 residues. The CDR3: CASSTLQGPISGNTIYF. CDR3 in DNA: TGTGCCAGCAGCACGTTACAGGGTCCTATCTCTGGAAACACCATATATTTT.

This clone occurred once. V gene TRBV7-8 combines with J gene TRBJ2-7; D is unclear. V lost 5 bases and J 0 bases, leaving 17 bases between the germline ends. Looked up from germline, CDR1 is SGHVS and CDR2 is FQNEAQ. The CDR3 totals 16 residues. CDR3 amino acids: CASSPLSTASSYEQYF. In nucleotides, the CDR3 is TGTGCCAGCAGCCCCCTATCGACGGCTAGCTCCTACGAGCAGTACTTC. The full variable domain, with the rest looked up from reference TRBV7-8 and TRBJ2-7, is GAGVSQSPRYKVAKRGQDVALRCDPISGHVSLFWYQQALGQGPEFLTYFQNEAQLDKSGLPSDRFFAERPEGSVSTLKIQRTQQEDSAVYLCASSPLSTASSYEQYFGPGTRLTVT.

This clone has only one observation. V gene TRBV11-3 combines with J gene TRBJ2-2, with 9 bases identical to TRBD2. CDR1 and CDR2 from the germline V gene are SGHNT and YENEEA. The CDR3 extends over 15 amino acids. The ends lost 4 bases at V and 4 bases at J; junction bases unmatched: 4. The CDR3 nucleotides read TGTGCCAGCAGCTGGGGCGGGGGGGCCACCGGGGAGCTGTTTTTT. This codes for CASSWGGGATGELFF.

V is TRBV19 and J is TRBJ2-3; D is unclear. CDR3 size: 12 residues. Germline lookup yields CDR1 LNHDA and CDR2 SQIVND (reference sequence). V lost 8 bases, J lost 0 bases, and 6 bases lay in between. CDR3 nucleotide sequence: TGTGCCAGTGCCACTAGCACAGATACGCAGTATTTT. Protein: CASATSTDTQYF. Full variable domain (outside the CDR3, taken from reference TRBV19 and TRBJ2-3): DGGITQSPKYLFRKEGQNVTLSCEQNLNHDAMYWYRQDPGQGLRLIYYSQIVNDFQKGDIAEGYSVSREKKESFPLTVTSAQKNPTAFYLCASATSTDTQYFGPGTRLTVL.

As concerns this clone: At one boundary the junction diverges from the germline segment, which might be a read error. The chain is built from TRBV7-9 and TRBJ2-3, with TRBD1 matching 10 bases. The CDR3 length is 16 residues. Germline CDR1 reads SEHNR; CDR2 reads FQNEAQ (reference sequence). CDR3 sequence reads: CSSSQGDRGRTDTQYF. DNA for the CDR3: TGTTCCAGCAGCCAAGGGGACAGGGGACGCACAGATACGCAGTATTTT.

The chain combines TRBV13 with TRBJ2-5, with TRBD1 identical over 8 bases. V gave up 5 bases and J gave up 5 bases; unmatched junction bases: 4. The CDR3 runs to 13 residues. Germline assignment: CDR1 PRHDT and CDR2 FYEKMQ (reference sequence). The CDR3 sequence: CASSRTGMETQYF. In nucleotides, the CDR3 is TGTGCCAGCAGCCGGACAGGGATGGAGACCCAGTACTTC.

This clone appeared once. The genes are TRBV28 and TRBJ2-7; TRBD1 agrees at 9 bases. Germline CDR1 MDHEN, CDR2 SYDVKM. The CDR3 length is 14 residues. V lost 6 bases and J lost 0; bases outside the gene matches: 3. The CDR3 spells CASRRDRVSYEQYF. In DNA, the CDR3 is TGTGCCAGCAGGCGGGACAGGGTCTCCTACGAGCAGTACTTC.

The chain uses TRBV6-5 and TRBJ1-1; D not certain. The CDR3 length is 12 residues. The germline V and J ends were trimmed by 3 bases and 7 bases, with 9 bases remaining between them. Germline CDR1 and CDR2: MNHEY and SVGAGI. CDR3 amino acids: CASSYDRGEAFF. CDR3 bases: TGTGCCAGCAGTTATGATCGGGGTGAAGCTTTCTTT.

V is TRBV15 and J is TRBJ2-7; D is possibly TRBD2 (5 bases). Germline lookup yields CDR1 LNHNV and CDR2 YYDKDF (reference sequence). V dropped 0 bases and J dropped 2 bases, with 14 bases sitting between them. The CDR3 length is 16 residues. The chain's CDR3 is CATSREAGRSTYEQYF. The DNA for the CDR3 is TGTGCCACCAGCAGAGAGGCGGGCAGGTCAACCTACGAGCAGTACTTC.

This clone appeared a few times. This chain uses TRBV27 with TRBJ2-1, with 10 nucleotides matching TRBD1. There are 15 residues in the CDR3. The germline V gene has CDR1 MNHEY and CDR2 SMNVEV (reference sequence). The V and J ends lost 1 base and 6 bases, in that order; junction bases with no gene match: 3. CDR3 residues: CASSLFGTGVNEQFF. CDR3 in DNA: TGTGCCAGCAGTTTATTTGGGACAGGGGTCAATGAGCAGTTCTTC.

This clone appeared once. Here the CDR3 reads CASSFGQGAAGELFF. DNA of the CDR3: TGTGCCAGCAGCTTCGGGCAGGGGGCGGCCGGGGAGCTGTTTTTT. The J gene is TRBJ2-2, the V gene TRBV7-9, with TRBD1 matching over 8 bases. Germline loops: CDR1 SEHNR, CDR2 FQNEAQ (reference sequence). Trimming cost V 3 bases and J 6 bases; bases outside gene matches: 6. This CDR3 spans 15 amino acids.

On this clone: The junction shows a germline mismatch at one end, possibly a read error. The rearrangement uses TRBV7-9 and TRBJ2-3; D call uncertain. The CDR3 has 13 amino acids. Germline CDR1 SEHNR, CDR2 FQNEAQ (reference sequence). CDR3 DNA sequence: TGTTCCAGCAGTCTAGACAGCACAGATACGCAGTATTTT. The encoded protein is CSSSLDSTDTQYF.

The gene calls are TRBV7-6 and TRBJ2-2; D unresolved. Germline V gene sequence: CDR1 SGHVS, CDR2 FNYEAQ. Trimming left V 5 bases short and J 1 base short, with 11 bases between. The CDR3 is 15 residues long. DNA of the CDR3: TGTGCCAGCAGCCTTCATTTAGTGAACACCGGGGAGCTGTTTTTT. This translates into CASSLHLVNTGELFF.

The J gene is TRBJ2-5, the V gene TRBV9; TRBD2 might be the D (5 bases). Per germline, CDR1 SGDLS and CDR2 YYNGEE. V gave up 0 bases and J gave up 5 bases, with 11 bases separating them. The CDR3 runs to 14 residues. DNA of the CDR3: TGTGCCAGCAGCGTAGTATCCGCGGGTGAGACCCAGTACTTC. Amino acid sequence: CASSVVSAGETQYF.

This chain uses TRBV19 with TRBJ1-4, with a possible D match to TRBD1 (5 bases). The germline CDR1 and CDR2 sequences are LNHDA and SQIVND (reference sequence). V lost 3 bases to trimming and J lost 7 bases, with 18 bases between them. The CDR3 sequence is 16 residues long. The CDR3 coding sequence is TGTGCCAGTAGTATCCGAACCGGGGGGTACGGTGAAAAACTGTTTTTT. It is translated as CASSIRTGGYGEKLFF.

This clone was found a few times. The identical CDR3 is also encoded by other nucleotide sequences in the sample. This chain links TRBV7-9 with TRBJ2-7, with D possibly TRBD2 on 6 matching bases. Trimming removed 1 base at V and 3 bases at J, with 10 bases between. The germline gives CDR1 SEHNR, CDR2 FQNEAQ (reference sequence). CDR3 size: 14 residues. The DNA for the CDR3 is TGTGCCAGCAGCTTAGTGGGGGGAAGCTACGAGCAGTACTTC. Translating gives CASSLVGGSYEQYF.

The chain uses TRBV6-5 and TRBJ1-2; D is uncertain. V shed 5 bases and J shed 1 base, with 11 bases lying between them. From germline, CDR1 is MNHEY and CDR2 SVGAGI. The CDR3 has 14 residues. CDR3 DNA: TGTGCCAGCAGTCCGTCGGACTTTAACTATGGCTACACCTTC. It encodes CASSPSDFNYGYTF.

The chain links TRBV11-2 to TRBJ2-2; 8 bases are a match to TRBD1. Trimming cost V 5 bases and J 6 bases; bases outside gene matches: 11. The CDR3 covers 16 residues. The V gene's germline CDR1 is SGHAT and CDR2 FQNNGV. CDR3 nucleotides: TGTGCCAGCAGCACATACAGGGGGGCGTCTCCCGGGGAGCTGTTTTTT. It specifies CASSTYRGASPGELFF.

This clone was counted only a few times. This sequence joins TRBV19 and TRBJ2-1, with 9 bases matching TRBD2. J was trimmed by 7 bases and V by 3 bases; bases with no gene match: 10. The CDR3 is 16 residues long. The V gene's germline CDR1 is LNHDA and CDR2 SQIVND (reference sequence). CDR3 sequence: CASSIPGGRGGNEQFF. The CDR3 nucleotides read TGTGCCAGTAGTATCCCCGGTGGGCGGGGGGGAAATGAGCAGTTCTTC.

This clone was counted between two and nine times. The rearrangement uses TRBV5-1 and TRBJ1-2; no reliable D call. The CDR3 loop spans 14 amino acids. Germline V gene sequence: CDR1 SGHRS, CDR2 YFSETQ. Trimming stripped 2 bases from V and 0 bases from J, with 8 bases between. Here the CDR3 DNA reads TGCGCCAGCAGCTTACACGCAACTAACTATGGCTACACCTTC. Protein sequence: CASSLHATNYGYTF.

The chain employs TRBV28 and TRBJ2-5, with 8 positions matching TRBD1. The CDR3 covers 14 residues. Germline assignment: CDR1 MDHEN and CDR2 SYDVKM. Germline trimming cut 5 bases from V and 3 bases from J; bases unmatched to any gene: 5. In DNA form, the CDR3 reads TGTGCCAGCAGTCCAACGACAGGGGAAGAGACCCAGTACTTC. It specifies CASSPTTGEETQYF.